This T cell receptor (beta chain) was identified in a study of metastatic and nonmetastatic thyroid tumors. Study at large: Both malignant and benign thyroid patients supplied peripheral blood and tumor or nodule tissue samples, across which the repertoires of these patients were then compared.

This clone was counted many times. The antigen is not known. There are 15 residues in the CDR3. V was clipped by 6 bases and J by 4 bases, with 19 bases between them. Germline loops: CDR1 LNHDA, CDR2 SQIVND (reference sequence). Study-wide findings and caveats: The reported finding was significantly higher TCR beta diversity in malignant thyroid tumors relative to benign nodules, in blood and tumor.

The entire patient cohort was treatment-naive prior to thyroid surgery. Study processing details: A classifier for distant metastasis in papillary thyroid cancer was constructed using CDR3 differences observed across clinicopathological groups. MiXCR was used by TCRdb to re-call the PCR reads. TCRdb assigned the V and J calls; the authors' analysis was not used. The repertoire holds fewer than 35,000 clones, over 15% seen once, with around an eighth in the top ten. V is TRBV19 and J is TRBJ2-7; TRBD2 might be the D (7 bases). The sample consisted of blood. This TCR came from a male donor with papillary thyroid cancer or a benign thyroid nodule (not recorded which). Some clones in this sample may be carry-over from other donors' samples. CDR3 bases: TGTGCCAGTAGAGTGGGGGGGGGGGCGCGATACGAGCAGTACTTC. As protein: CASRVGGGARYEQYF.